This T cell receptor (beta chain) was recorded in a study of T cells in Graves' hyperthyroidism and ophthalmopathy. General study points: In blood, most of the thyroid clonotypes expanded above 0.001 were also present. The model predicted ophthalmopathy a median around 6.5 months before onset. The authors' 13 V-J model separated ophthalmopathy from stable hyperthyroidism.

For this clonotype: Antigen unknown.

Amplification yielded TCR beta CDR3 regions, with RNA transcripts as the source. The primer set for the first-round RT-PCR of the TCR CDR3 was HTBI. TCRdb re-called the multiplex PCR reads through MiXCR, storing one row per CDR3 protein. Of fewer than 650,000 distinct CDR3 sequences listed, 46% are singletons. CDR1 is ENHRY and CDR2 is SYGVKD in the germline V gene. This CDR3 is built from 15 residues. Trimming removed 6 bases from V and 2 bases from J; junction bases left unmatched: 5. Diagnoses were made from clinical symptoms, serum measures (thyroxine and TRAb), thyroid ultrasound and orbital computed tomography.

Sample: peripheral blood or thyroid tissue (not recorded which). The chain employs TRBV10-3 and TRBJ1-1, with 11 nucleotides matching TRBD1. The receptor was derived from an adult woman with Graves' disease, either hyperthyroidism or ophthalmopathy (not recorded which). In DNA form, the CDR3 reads TGTGCCATCAGGGGGACAGGGGGTGCAAACACTGAAGCTTTCTTT. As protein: CAIRGTGGANTEAFF.